The 3 T cell receptor beta chains in this list originate from one sample, sequenced in a study of cytomegalovirus exposure and HLA in healthy donors. This PCR relied on a set of 60 Vbeta primers and 13 Jbeta primers. Data came from immunoSEQ multiplex PCR; TCRdb stores just in-frame clones and leaves some out. The table lists 110,000 or so clones, roughly 80% of them singletons. The sample consisted of PBMCs. The source is a woman aged 30 to 39 in good health and CMV-seropositive.

J is TRBJ1-3 and V is TRBV30; maybe TRBD1 (6 bases). This CDR3 contains 15 residues. Trimming removed 3 bases at V and 0 bases at J, with 12 bases between. Germline V lookup: CDR1 GTSNPN, CDR2 SVGIG (reference sequence). In nucleotides, the CDR3 is TGTGCCTGGAGCCCCCAGGGGAGCTCTGGAAACACCATATATTTT. It is translated as CAWSPQGSSGNTIYF. The full variable domain, with the rest looked up from reference TRBV30 and TRBJ1-3, is SQTIHQWPATLVQPVGSPLSLECTVEGTSNPNLYWYRQAAGRGLQLLFYSVGIGQISSEVPQNLSASRPQDRQFILSSKKLLLSDSGFYLCAWSPQGSSGNTIYFGEGSWLTVV.

DNA of the CDR3: TGTGCCAGCAGCGTAATCTACGAGCAGTACTTC. Its translation: CASSVIYEQYF. The gene calls are TRBV7-8 and TRBJ2-7, with unresolved D. V gave up 5 bases and J gave up 3 bases, with 5 bases separating them. This CDR3 region has 11 residues. The germline V gene has CDR1 SGHVS and CDR2 FQNEAQ.

This rearrangement joins TRBV7-6 to TRBJ2-7; 7 bases fit TRBD1. This CDR3 has 14 amino acids. Germline V lookup: CDR1 SGHVS, CDR2 FNYEAQ. Trimming cost V 1 base and J 5 bases; bases outside gene matches: 5. The CDR3 DNA sequence: TGTGCCAGCAGCTTAGAGCCAGGGGGAGACGAGCAGTACTTC. Translation: CASSLEPGGDEQYF.